This is a list of T cell receptor beta chains from one sample in a study of blood T cells in healthy people across ages. MiXCR, run by TCRdb on the 5' RACE reads, gives a single entry per CDR3 protein. The sample has around 650,000 distinct CDR3 sequences, about 34% seen once. The sample comprised blood. The receptors derive from a woman aged 80 or over in good health. Each CDR3 is given with its conserved first and last residue. D genes are given only for firm matches. Only some rows state a clone size, as once, few, many or a class for expanded clones.

d_gene	j_gene	v_gene	abundance	CDR3aa	CDR3nt
TRBD1	TRBJ2-1	TRBV5-4	many	CASFGQGSNEQFF	TGTGCCAGCTTTGGACAGGGGAGTAATGAGCAGTTCTTC
NA	TRBJ2-7	TRBV5-1	NA	CASSLDNDRRVYEQYF	TGCGCCAGCAGCTTGGACAATGACAGGCGGGTTTACGAGCAGTACTTC
NA	TRBJ2-7	TRBV10-3	NA	CTIRPVGAPNSYNEQYF	TGTACCATCAGACCCGTGGGGGCACCTAACTCCTACAATGAGCAGTACTTC
NA	TRBJ1-2	TRBV27	many	CASSRGTTNYGYTF	TGTGCCAGCAGCCGGGGCACCACTAACTATGGCTACACCTTC
NA	TRBJ2-3	TRBV29-1	many	CSVEDGRRTDTQYF	TGCAGCGTTGAAGATGGTAGGAGAACAGATACGCAGTATTTT
TRBD2	TRBJ2-3	TRBV10-3	many	CAISEFQRGSTDTQYF	TGTGCCATCAGTGAGTTTCAGCGGGGGAGCACAGATACGCAGTATTTT
NA	TRBJ2-3	TRBV7-8	NA	CASSLGAGVTDTQYF	TGTGCCAGCAGCTTAGGCGCCGGGGTCACAGATACGCAGTATTTT
TRBD2	TRBJ2-7	TRBV12-3/TRBV12-4	once	CASSLRRERSYEQYF	TGTGCCAGCAGTTTACGGCGGGAGAGGTCCTACGAGCAGTACTTC
NA	TRBJ2-7	TRBV9	many	CASKSGHEQYF	TGTGCCAGCAAGAGCGGTCACGAGCAGTACTTC
TRBD2	TRBJ2-3	TRBV4-1	many	CASSQVQLAGGQDTQYF	TGCGCCAGCAGCCAGGTCCAACTAGCGGGGGGCCAAGATACGCAGTATTTT
TRBD1	TRBJ1-1	TRBV7-6	few	CASSGWAGGGGVNTEAFF	TGTGCCAGCAGCGGATGGGCAGGGGGCGGCGGGGTGAACACTGAAGCTTTCTTT
NA	TRBJ2-2	TRBV20-1	few	CSARDGVSGNTGELFF	TGCAGTGCTAGAGATGGGGTCAGCGGAAACACCGGGGAGCTGTTTTTT
NA	TRBJ1-1	TRBV28	NA	CASSLSRSEAFF	TGTGCCAGCAGTTTATCCCGGAGTGAAGCTTTCTTT
NA	TRBJ2-5	TRBV3-1	once	CASSRDRRGRTQYF	TGTGCCAGCAGCCGAGACCGACGGGGCAGGACCCAGTACTTC
NA	TRBJ1-1	TRBV19	NA	CASILGRNSGMNTEAFF	TGTGCCAGTATTTTGGGCAGAAACTCAGGCATGAACACTGAAGCTTTCTTT
TRBD1	TRBJ1-5	TRBV20-1	few	CSARRTGGENQPQHF	TGCAGTGCTAGACGGACAGGGGGCGAGAATCAGCCCCAGCATTTT
NA	TRBJ2-5	TRBV6-2/TRBV6-3	NA	CASSYPSSEVTETQYF	TGTGCCAGCAGTTACCCTTCTAGCGAAGTGACAGAGACCCAGTACTTC
TRBD1	TRBJ1-1	TRBV7-9	NA	CASSSTDREAEAFF	TGTGCCAGCAGCTCGACAGACAGGGAGGCTGAAGCTTTCTTT
NA	TRBJ2-4	TRBV7-9	many	CASSLEGAKNIQYF	TGTGCCAGCAGCTTAGAAGGGGCCAAAAACATTCAGTACTTC
TRBD1	TRBJ2-7	TRBV7-2	NA	CASSLGGGRVLYEQYF	TGTGCCAGCAGCTTAGGAGGGGGCAGGGTTTTGTACGAGCAGTACTTC
NA	TRBJ2-7	TRBV6-5	NA	CASSTAGLMQYF	TGTGCCAGTAGCACTGCGGGGCTTATGCAGTACTTC
NA	TRBJ2-5	TRBV5-4	many	CASSPRTKGIETQYF	TGTGCCAGCAGTCCCCGGACTAAGGGGATTGAGACCCAGTACTTC
TRBD1	TRBJ1-2	TRBV20-1	NA	CSARDPDRVIDGYTF	TGCAGTGCTAGAGATCCGGACAGGGTAATTGATGGCTACACCTTC
TRBD1	TRBJ2-3	TRBV5-1	few	CASSKGQGVADTQYF	TGCGCCAGCAGCAAGGGACAGGGGGTCGCAGATACGCAGTATTTT
TRBD2	TRBJ2-3	TRBV20-1	many	CSARLTSGSTDTQYF	TGCAGTGCTAGACTGACTAGCGGAAGCACAGATACGCAGTATTTT
NA	TRBJ1-5	TRBV11-1	NA	CASSLTRGQPQHF	TGTGCCAGCAGCTTGACTAGGGGTCAGCCCCAGCATTTT
NA	TRBJ2-3	TRBV5-1	many	CASSPGGQPGKDTQYF	TGCGCCAGCAGCCCCGGGGGACAGCCAGGGAAAGATACGCAGTATTTT
NA	TRBJ2-2	TRBV12-3/TRBV12-4	NA	CASSLAGSNGELFF	TGTGCCAGCAGTTTAGCCGGATCTAACGGGGAGCTGTTTTTT
NA	TRBJ1-1	TRBV20-1	NA	CSASGPNTEAFF	TGCAGTGCTAGTGGACCTAACACTGAAGCTTTCTTT
NA	TRBJ1-2	TRBV6-6	many	CASTTNGRGARGYTF	TGTGCCAGCACTACGAATGGGAGGGGGGCTCGGGGCTACACCTTC
NA	TRBJ1-4	TRBV29-1	NA	CSGRDPRGEKRFF	TGCAGCGGGCGGGATCCGCGTGGTGAAAAACGGTTTTTT
NA	TRBJ2-5	TRBV27	NA	CASSHQDDGQYF	TGTGCCAGCAGTCACCAGGACGACGGGCAGTACTTC
NA	TRBJ1-1	TRBV12-3/TRBV12-4	many	CASSLYGNTEAFF	TGTGCCAGCAGTTTGTACGGGAACACTGAAGCTTTCTTT
NA	TRBJ1-3	TRBV9	NA	CASSAEGRNTIYF	TGTGCCAGCAGCGCTGAAGGGCGAAACACCATATATTTT
NA	TRBJ1-1	TRBV5-1	few	CASSTTGTVEAFF	TGCGCCAGCAGCACAACAGGTACAGTAGAAGCTTTCTTT
NA	TRBJ1-2	TRBV11-1	NA	CASSLGTSLGCTF	TGTGCCAGCAGCCTCGGAACGTCCCTTGGCTGCACCTTC
TRBD1	TRBJ2-2	TRBV6-1	NA	CASTRDSLNTGELFF	TGTGCCAGCACCCGGGACAGCTTGAACACCGGGGAGCTGTTTTTT
TRBD1	TRBJ2-3	TRBV9	many	CASSGRDRRTDTQYF	TGTGCCAGCAGCGGCCGGGACAGACGCACAGATACGCAGTATTTT
TRBD2	TRBJ2-1	TRBV9	NA	CASSSTSGASYEQFF	TGTGCCAGCAGCTCCACTAGCGGGGCCTCCTACGAGCAGTTCTTC
NA	TRBJ1-1	TRBV10-2	NA	CASTNGMWNTEAFF	TGCGCCAGCACGAATGGGATGTGGAACACTGAAGCTTTCTTT
TRBD1	TRBJ2-3	TRBV27	NA	CASTPGQGLWTDTQYF	TGTGCCAGCACTCCGGGACAGGGGTTATGGACAGATACGCAGTATTTT
TRBD2	TRBJ2-7	TRBV12-3/TRBV12-4	many	CASTLGGGGGYEQYF	TGTGCCAGCACCTTAGGCGGGGGTGGGGGGTACGAGCAGTACTTC
TRBD1	TRBJ1-6	TRBV4-1	many	CASSLTGGQSPLHF	TGCGCCAGCAGCCTAACAGGGGGCCAATCACCCCTCCACTTT
NA	TRBJ2-5	TRBV12-3/TRBV12-4	NA	CASSPPGPGGETQYF	TGTGCCAGCAGTCCGCCGGGTCCCGGTGGGGAGACCCAGTACTTC
TRBD2	TRBJ2-5	TRBV5-1	many	CASRSGLAGGRPETQYF	TGCGCCAGCAGGTCGGGACTAGCGGGGGGCCGCCCGGAGACCCAGTACTTC
NA	TRBJ1-2	TRBV4-1	many	CASSQEGAGGYTF	TGCGCCAGCAGCCAAGAAGGGGCGGGGGGCTACACCTTC
NA	TRBJ2-1	TRBV14	many	CASSQVDAVTEQFF	TGTGCCAGCAGCCAAGTCGATGCAGTTACTGAGCAGTTCTTC
TRBD2	TRBJ2-1	TRBV20-1	many	CSASSRGGYNEQFF	TGCAGTGCTAGTTCGCGGGGGGGCTACAATGAGCAGTTCTTC
NA	TRBJ1-2	TRBV19	NA	CASRHRQGAGYTF	TGTGCCAGTAGGCACAGACAAGGTGCGGGCTACACCTTC
TRBD2	TRBJ2-7	TRBV7-2	NA	CASSSRTSGALYEQYF	TGTGCCAGCAGCAGCCGGACTAGCGGAGCCCTCTACGAGCAGTACTTC
NA	TRBJ1-1	TRBV2	many	CASSERGQNKAFF	TGTGCCAGCAGTGAGAGGGGACAAAACAAAGCTTTCTTT